A selection of T cell receptor beta chains follows, all from one sample in a study of tumor-infiltrating lymphocytes in primary liver carcinoma. TCRdb re-derived calls from the multiplex PCR reads in MiXCR, one entry per CDR3 protein. Of roughly 190,000 distinct CDR3 sequences listed, around four fifths were seen once; the top ten hold about a sixth. Sequences were obtained from tumor tissue from primary liver carcinoma. These receptors originate from a man between 40 and 49 years old with primary liver carcinoma and hepatitis B virus infection. CDR3s include the opening cysteine and the closing phenylalanine or tryptophan. The D gene is left open where the match is weak. Size values are once, few and many counts, or a class for expanded clones, and some rows have none.

V	J	size	D	DNA	CDR3
TRBV11-3	TRBJ2-7	-	TRBD2	TGTGCCAGCAGCACCGGGACTAGAAGGCTATACAATGAGCAGTACTTC	CASSTGTRRLYNEQYF
TRBV6-1	TRBJ2-6	-	-	TGTGCCAGCAGTACAGTCTCAGGGGTCAACGTCCTGACTTTC	CASSTVSGVNVLTF
TRBV6-2/TRBV6-3	TRBJ2-3	-	-	TGTGCCAGCAGCTTCCTAGGACTGCTTGGGGGAGATACGCAATATTTT	CASSFLGLLGGDTQYF
TRBV29-1	TRBJ1-2	-	-	TGCAACGTTGAAGTATCCGCCAGCGCCTACTATGGCTACACCTTC	CNVEVSASAYYGYTF
TRBV10-2	TRBJ1-1	-	-	TGCGCCATCAGTGAATTAGGAAACACTGAAGCTTTCTTT	CAISELGNTEAFF
TRBV4-2	TRBJ1-2	-	-	TGTGCCAGCAGCCGATCGTCCAGTGGGGGGGGCGCGTCCTATGGCTATACCTTC	CASSRSSSGGGASYGYTF
TRBV5-6	TRBJ2-3	-	-	TGTACCAGCAGCCTCCCGTCGGGACAAAGCCACACAGATACGCAGTATTTT	CTSSLPSGQSHTDTQYF
TRBV11-1	TRBJ2-7	-	-	TGTGCCAGCAGCTCACTTCCAGGGGTCGCCTACGAGCAGTACTTC	CASSSLPGVAYEQYF
TRBV6-1	TRBJ1-1	-	-	TGTGCCAGCAGACGCATTCGGAGAGGGACGAACACTGAAGCTTTATTT	CASRRIRRGTNTEALF
TRBV6-1	TRBJ2-7	-	TRBD1	TGTGCAAGCCAACTGACAGGGGTCCCCTACGAGCAGTACTTC	CASQLTGVPYEQYF
TRBV12-3/TRBV12-4	TRBJ1-5	-	TRBD1	TGTGCCAGCAGGCAGACAGGGCTACCGGATCAGCCCCTGCATTTT	CASRQTGLPDQPLHF
TRBV5-6	TRBJ1-2	-	-	TGTGCCAGCAACTTGACAACAAACTATGGCTACACCTTC	CASNLTTNYGYTF
TRBV29-1	TRBJ2-7	-	-	TGCAGCGACGGACGACGGGGTAACGAGCAGTACTTC	CSDGRRGNEQYF
TRBV6-6	TRBJ2-7	once	-	TGTGTCAGTCTTTTGGATGGCGGAACAAGCTTCTACGAGCAGAACTTC	CVSLLDGGTSFYEQNF
TRBV6-6	TRBJ1-5	-	-	TGTGTCAGTAGCCCCCATCTAGACGATCGCTTCAATCAGCCCCAGCATTTT	CVSSPHLDDRFNQPQHF
TRBV20-1	TRBJ1-1	-	-	TGCAGTGCTCCCACGACGGGCATTGAAGCTTTCTTT	CSAPTTGIEAFF
TRBV6-2/TRBV6-3	TRBJ2-7	-	-	TGTACCAGCAGCCTCAGGGACAAGGCCCACGAGCAGTACTTC	CTSSLRDKAHEQYF
TRBV4-2	TRBJ2-2	many	-	TGTGCCAGCAGCCAAGATCAAATTGGCGGGGAGCTGTTTTTT	CASSQDQIGGELFF
TRBV6-5	TRBJ2-3	-	-	TGTGCCAGCAGTTTGATAGAAGATCAGCCTCAGTATTTT	CASSLIEDQPQYF
TRBV4-3	TRBJ1-2	-	-	TGCGCCAACAGCCAAGGGCAGCAGATCTATGGCTACACCTTC	CANSQGQQIYGYTF
TRBV7-8	TRBJ2-5	once	TRBD2	TGTGCCAGCAGCTTAGTCAGTCTAGCGGGAGAGGGAGAGACCCAGTACTTC	CASSLVSLAGEGETQYF
TRBV28	TRBJ2-7	-	-	TGTGCCAGTCCGCCACCGGACATGGCCTTCCACGAGCAGTACTTC	CASPPPDMAFHEQYF
TRBV29-1	TRBJ2-3	few	-	TGCAGTGTCACTGGAGTGGACGGACGTAGCAGAGATACGCAGTATTTT	CSVTGVDGRSRDTQYF
TRBV28	TRBJ2-7	-	-	TGTGCCAGCACCAACCCGATGGGGTCTCACTACGAGCAGTACTTC	CASTNPMGSHYEQYF
TRBV12-3/TRBV12-4	TRBJ1-4	-	-	TGTGCAAACAGTTTGTCCAGGGTGGAAAAACTGTTTTTT	CANSLSRVEKLFF
TRBV6-1	TRBJ2-7	-	-	TGTACCAGCAGTGAAGCAGACAGGAGCTCCTATGAGCAGTACTTC	CTSSEADRSSYEQYF
TRBV6-1	TRBJ2-7	-	TRBD1	TGTGTCAGCAGCCCTCACCGGGACAGGAGCTCCTACGAGCAGTACTTC	CVSSPHRDRSSYEQYF
TRBV24-1	TRBJ1-1	once	-	TGTGCCACCAGCGGGGTCAGTAATGAAGCTTTCTTT	CATSGVSNEAFF
TRBV6-5	TRBJ2-1	once	-	TGTACCAGCAGTCTACGGGGGTCCTGCAATGAGCAGTTCTTC	CTSSLRGSCNEQFF
TRBV6-2/TRBV6-3	TRBJ2-7	-	-	TGTGCCAGCAGTTACTCTACTTGCGCCTATGAGCAGTACTTC	CASSYSTCAYEQYF
TRBV11-1	TRBJ2-2	-	TRBD2	TGTGCTAGCAGCCTATGCGGGAGTGGCACCGGGGAGCTGTTTTTT	CASSLCGSGTGELFF
TRBV29-1	TRBJ2-2	-	TRBD2	TGCTGCGTTGAGACTAGCGAGCCGAACACCGGGGAGCTGTTTTTT	CCVETSEPNTGELFF
TRBV12-3/TRBV12-4	TRBJ2-5	-	-	TGTGCCAGCAGTTTGTCAGGGATGCCAGAGACCCAGTATTTC	CASSLSGMPETQYF
TRBV6-6	TRBJ1-1	-	-	TGTGCCAGCAGATATGATAGGGAGCTTCCTGAAGCTTTCTTT	CASRYDRELPEAFF
TRBV11-2	TRBJ1-4	few	-	TGTGCCTGCAGCCTAGGGGCCGCCGTGAATGAAAAACTGTTTTTT	CACSLGAAVNEKLFF
TRBV2	TRBJ1-2	few	-	TGTGCCAGCAGTGAAGACATTTCAGGGCGGGTGCGCTACACCTTC	CASSEDISGRVRYTF
TRBV29-1	TRBJ2-2	-	-	TGCAACGTTGGGACCAGCACGGCGAACACCGGGGAGCTGTTTTTT	CNVGTSTANTGELFF
TRBV11-2	TRBJ2-3	-	-	TGTACCAGCAACAACAGAAGTACAGGGAACACAGATACGCAGTATTTT	CTSNNRSTGNTDTQYF
TRBV6-1	TRBJ1-2	-	-	TGTGCCAGGAGTGAAGTTCCAAATTATGGCTACATCTTC	CARSEVPNYGYIF
TRBV11-1	TRBJ2-2	-	-	TGTGCCACCAGCTTATGGGCAAACGCCGAGGAGCTGTTTTTT	CATSLWANAEELFF
TRBV12-3/TRBV12-4	TRBJ1-2	-	-	TGTGCAAGCACCCCCCAGGGCGGCGGTGGCTACACCTTC	CASTPQGGGGYTF
TRBV6-1	TRBJ2-5	-	TRBD1	TGTGCCAACAGTGATCCCCGACAGGGGGTAAGTGCCCAGTACTTC	CANSDPRQGVSAQYF
TRBV5-5	TRBJ2-7	-	-	TGTGCCAGCAGCCCCTGTCTGGCTAGCTTCTACGAGCAGTACTTC	CASSPCLASFYEQYF
TRBV20-1	TRBJ1-1	few	-	TGCAGTGCCCCGACCTCTGGCACTGAAGCTTTCTTT	CSAPTSGTEAFF
TRBV29-1	TRBJ1-2	many	TRBD1	TGCAGCGTTGATCGACAGGGGCATGGCTACACCTTC	CSVDRQGHGYTF
TRBV11-3	TRBJ2-1	-	-	TGTACCAGCAGCTTAGGCGTACTGGGATTCCCCCATAATGAGCAGTTCTTC	CTSSLGVLGFPHNEQFF
TRBV29-1	TRBJ2-3	-	TRBD2	TGCAGCATTGACGGGGCTAGCGGGGTCGGAACAGATACGCAGTATTTT	CSIDGASGVGTDTQYF
TRBV7-9	TRBJ1-2	-	TRBD1	TGTGCCAGCAGTTTCGGGACAGACCCCTATGGCTACACCTTC	CASSFGTDPYGYTF
TRBV12-3/TRBV12-4	TRBJ2-3	-	TRBD2	TGCGCCAGCAGTTCGAGGACTAGCGGGGTCAGAGATACGCAGTATTTT	CASSSRTSGVRDTQYF
TRBV11-2	TRBJ2-3	-	TRBD2	TGTGTCAGCAGTTTAAATCTCCTAGCGGGAGGCGATGAGGATACGCAGTATTTT	CVSSLNLLAGGDEDTQYF
TRBV6-1	TRBJ2-3	-	TRBD1	TGTACCAGCAGTTCCGAGACGCCGGGACAGGGGGGAGATACGCAGTACTTT	CTSSSETPGQGGDTQYF
TRBV25-1	TRBJ2-5	-	-	TGTGCCAGCAGCGATACCCGGGACGCCAAAGAGACCCAGTACTTC	CASSDTRDAKETQYF
TRBV4-3	TRBJ2-1	-	-	TGCAGCAGCAGCCAAGACCCTACGGGAGCCAATGAACAGTTCTTT	CSSSQDPTGANEQFF